The T cell receptor beta chain under discussion was sequenced for a study of shared clonotypes between healthy human individuals. TCRdb's table, derived via immunoSEQ multiplex PCR, lists solely in-frame clones and lacks some. Found here are over 2 million clones, around 90% of them singletons; the top ten hold 0.37%. CDR1 is MDHEN, CDR2 SYDVKM, per germline. Trimming removed 9 bases from V and 9 bases from J, with 15 bases in between. The CDR3 totals 12 residues. The clonotype comes from a man younger than 30 in good health. Some clones in this sample may be carry-over from other donors' samples. The source material was naive CD4+ T cells from PBMCs. Subset described: CD45RA+ positively selected. This chain connects TRBV28 to TRBJ1-5; D is perhaps TRBD1 (5 bases). The CDR3 reads CASTRGPRPQHF. Here the CDR3 DNA reads TGTGCCAGTACAAGGGGCCCTCGGCCCCAGCATTTT.